A selection of T cell receptor beta chains follows, all from one sample in a study of cytomegalovirus exposure and HLA in healthy donors. Generated by immunoSEQ multiplex PCR, the TCRdb table keeps only in-frame clones and is missing some. The sample contains over 150,000 clones, over 60% of which appear only once. Specimen: PBMCs. The receptors were gathered from a woman in her 30s in good health and CMV-seronegative. Each CDR3 is given with its conserved first and last residue.

V	J	CDR3
TRBV19	TRBJ1-1	CASRQGFDEAFF
TRBV5-6	TRBJ1-2	CASSLGTAYGYTF
TRBV28	TRBJ1-4	CASSTQGGNEKLFF
TRBV9	TRBJ1-2	CASSVGTAYGYTF
TRBV18	TRBJ1-1	CASSLGLTGTNTEAFF
TRBV4-2	TRBJ2-7	CASSQVSPGTGVDYEQYF
TRBV6-1	TRBJ1-4	CASSGAATNEKLFF
TRBV14	TRBJ2-1	CASSQDWASGIEQFF
TRBV19	TRBJ2-3	CASSPDGRLSTDTQYF
TRBV29-1	TRBJ1-5	CSVVTGSNQPQHF
TRBV27	TRBJ2-1	CASSLYVYPNEQFF
TRBV7-9	TRBJ1-2	CASSLASLRSGTF
TRBV7-2	TRBJ1-1	CASSLGGAYTEAFF
TRBV5-6	TRBJ2-2	CASSLGSGTGELFF
TRBV20-1	TRBJ2-7	CSAGQGHEQYF
TRBV5-1	TRBJ2-1	CASSLVASVAEQFF
TRBV5-1	TRBJ2-1	CASSLAGGLAGVNEQFF
TRBV5-6	TRBJ2-7	CASSLPGQNYEQYF
TRBV28	TRBJ2-7	CASRVPTDSYEQYF
TRBV5-1	TRBJ2-7	CASSPGLHYEQYF
TRBV2	TRBJ2-1	CASRFPGTSGGYNEQFF
TRBV7-6	TRBJ1-4	CASSRRQQNEKLFF
TRBV28	TRBJ2-7	CASSPWAARTYEQYF
TRBV6-5	TRBJ1-3	CASSSQGNGNTIYF
TRBV7-9	TRBJ1-5	CSSSLEVQPQHF
TRBV14	TRBJ1-1	CASSPRTGRLAFF
TRBV27	TRBJ2-7	CASSLQGSYEQYF
TRBV6-5	TRBJ1-2	CASSYSSPYGYTF
TRBV4-1	TRBJ1-1	CASSQRQGGIFFRDTEAFF
TRBV6-5	TRBJ1-4	CASSRGGDEKLFF
TRBV5-1	TRBJ2-3	CASNGQGGTDTQYF
TRBV2	TRBJ2-3	CASSEGVGSSADTQYF
TRBV5-4	TRBJ2-3	CASSFFAGEDTQYF
TRBV7-2	TRBJ1-5	CASSPSGNRNQPQHF
TRBV30	TRBJ2-5	CASGQGQTQYF
TRBV7-2	TRBJ2-7	CASSLARELYEQYF
TRBV2	TRBJ2-6	CASSRTRSGANVLTF
TRBV5-1	TRBJ2-3	CASSLSLAGSTDTQYF
TRBV2	TRBJ2-7	CASMRSESYEQYF
TRBV7-9	TRBJ1-5	CASSLQGRGQPQHF
TRBV11-2	TRBJ1-6	CASSFTRDSYNSPLHF
TRBV6-5	TRBJ2-2	CASTSTGELFF
TRBV6-1	TRBJ1-6	CASSLDLVSPLHF
TRBV6-5	TRBJ1-6	CASTSPGDNSPLHF
TRBV27	TRBJ2-5	CASSPPSGGRAQRAQYF
TRBV9	TRBJ2-3	CASSPGTPGADTQYF
TRBV28	TRBJ1-2	CASSQPGHYYGYTF
TRBV7-9	TRBJ1-1	CASSSTGNTEAFF
TRBV5-6	TRBJ2-7	CASSADRISYEQYF
TRBV7-2	TRBJ2-6	CASSYTGTAGANVLTF
TRBV5-1	TRBJ1-1	CASSRASDGRGTEAFF
TRBV28	TRBJ2-1	CASSLPRLAGGRDEQFF
TRBV5-1	TRBJ2-6	CASSLGPQGPGANVLTF
TRBV28	TRBJ1-6	CASSPRTGRFNNSPLHF
TRBV19	TRBJ2-3	CASARGDTQYF
TRBV19	TRBJ1-1	CASRLQGRDTEAFF
TRBV4-2	TRBJ1-4	CASSQEEKLFF
TRBV6-1	TRBJ1-5	CASSSMGGQPQHF
TRBV4-2	TRBJ1-1	CASSRITGGTEAFF